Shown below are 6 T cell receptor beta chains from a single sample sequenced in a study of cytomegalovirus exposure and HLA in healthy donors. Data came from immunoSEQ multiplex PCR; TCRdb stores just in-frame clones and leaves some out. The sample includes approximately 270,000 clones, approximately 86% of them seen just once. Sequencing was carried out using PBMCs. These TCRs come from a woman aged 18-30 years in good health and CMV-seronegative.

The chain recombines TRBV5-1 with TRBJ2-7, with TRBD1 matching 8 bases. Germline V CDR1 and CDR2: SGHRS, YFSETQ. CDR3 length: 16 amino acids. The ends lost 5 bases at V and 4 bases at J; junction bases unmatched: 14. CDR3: CASRAGTGLAFYEQYF. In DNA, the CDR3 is TGCGCCAGCAGGGCCGGGACAGGCCTAGCGTTTTACGAGCAGTACTTC.

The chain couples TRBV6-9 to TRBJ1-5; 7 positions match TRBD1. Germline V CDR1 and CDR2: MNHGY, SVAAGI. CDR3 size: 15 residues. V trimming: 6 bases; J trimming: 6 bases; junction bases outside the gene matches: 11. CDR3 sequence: CASRLDRAFGQPQHF. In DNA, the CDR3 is TGTGCCAGCAGACTCGACAGGGCCTTTGGTCAGCCCCAGCATTTT.

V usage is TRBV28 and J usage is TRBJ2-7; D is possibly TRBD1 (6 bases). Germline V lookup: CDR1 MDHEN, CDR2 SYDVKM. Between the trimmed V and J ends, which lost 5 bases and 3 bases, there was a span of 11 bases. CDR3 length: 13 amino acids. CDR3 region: CASSPDSLYEQYF. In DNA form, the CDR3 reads TGTGCCAGCAGTCCGGACAGCCTCTACGAGCAGTACTTC.

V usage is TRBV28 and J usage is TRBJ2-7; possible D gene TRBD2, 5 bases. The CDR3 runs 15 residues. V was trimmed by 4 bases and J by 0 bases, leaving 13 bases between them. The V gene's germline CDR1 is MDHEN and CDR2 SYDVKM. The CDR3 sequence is CASSSPQEVSYEQYF. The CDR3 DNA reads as TGTGCCAGCAGTTCCCCTCAGGAGGTCTCCTACGAGCAGTACTTC.

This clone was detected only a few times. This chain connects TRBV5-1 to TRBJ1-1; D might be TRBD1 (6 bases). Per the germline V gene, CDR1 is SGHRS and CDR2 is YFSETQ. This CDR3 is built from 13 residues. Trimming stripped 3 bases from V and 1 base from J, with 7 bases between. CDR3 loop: CASSSQGNTEAFF. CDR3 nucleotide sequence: TGCGCCAGCAGCTCACAGGGGAACACTGAAGCTTTCTTT.

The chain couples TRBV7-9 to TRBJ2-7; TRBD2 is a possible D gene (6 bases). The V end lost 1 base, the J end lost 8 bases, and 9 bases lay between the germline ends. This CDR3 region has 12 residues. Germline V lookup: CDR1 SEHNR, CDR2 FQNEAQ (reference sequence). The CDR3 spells CASSLGGLQQYF. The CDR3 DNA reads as TGTGCCAGCAGCTTAGGAGGACTACAGCAGTACTTC.